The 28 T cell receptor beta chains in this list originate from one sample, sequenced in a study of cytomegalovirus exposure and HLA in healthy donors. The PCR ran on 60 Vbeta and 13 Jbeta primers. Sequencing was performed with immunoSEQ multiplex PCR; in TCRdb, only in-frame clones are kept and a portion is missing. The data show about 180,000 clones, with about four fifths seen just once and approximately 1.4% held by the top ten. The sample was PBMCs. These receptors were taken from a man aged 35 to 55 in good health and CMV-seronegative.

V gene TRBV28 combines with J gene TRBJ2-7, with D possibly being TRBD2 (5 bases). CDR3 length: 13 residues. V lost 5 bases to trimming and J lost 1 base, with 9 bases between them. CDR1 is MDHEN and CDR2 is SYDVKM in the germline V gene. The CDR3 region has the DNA TGTGCCAGCAGTCCTCGGGAATCCTACGAGCAGTACTTC. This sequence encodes CASSPRESYEQYF.

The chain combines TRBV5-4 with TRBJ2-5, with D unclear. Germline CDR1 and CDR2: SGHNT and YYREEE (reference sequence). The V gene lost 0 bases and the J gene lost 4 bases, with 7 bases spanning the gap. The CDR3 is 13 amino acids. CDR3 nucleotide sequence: TGTGCCAGCAGCTTGGCCGATAGAGAGACCCAGTACTTC. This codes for CASSLADRETQYF.

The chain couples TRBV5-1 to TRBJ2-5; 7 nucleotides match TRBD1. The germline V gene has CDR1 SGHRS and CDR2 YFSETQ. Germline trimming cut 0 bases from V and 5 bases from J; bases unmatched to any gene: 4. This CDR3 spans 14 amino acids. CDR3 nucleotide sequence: TGCGCCAGCAGCTTGGTCCTACAGGGGGAGACCCAGTACTTC. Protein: CASSLVLQGETQYF.

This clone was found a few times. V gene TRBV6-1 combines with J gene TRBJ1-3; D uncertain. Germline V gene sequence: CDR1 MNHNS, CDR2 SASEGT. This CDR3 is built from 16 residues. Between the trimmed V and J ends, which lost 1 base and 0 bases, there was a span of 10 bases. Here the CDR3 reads CASSEGWPLSGNTIYF. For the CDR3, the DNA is TGTGCCAGCAGTGAAGGCTGGCCTCTCTCTGGAAACACCATATATTTT.

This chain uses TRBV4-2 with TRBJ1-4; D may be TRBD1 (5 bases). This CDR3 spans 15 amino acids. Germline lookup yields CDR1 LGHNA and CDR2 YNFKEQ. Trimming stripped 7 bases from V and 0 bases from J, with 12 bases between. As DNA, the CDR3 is TGTGCCAGCACCCACCCGGGGGCAACTAATGAAAAACTGTTTTTT. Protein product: CASTHPGATNEKLFF.

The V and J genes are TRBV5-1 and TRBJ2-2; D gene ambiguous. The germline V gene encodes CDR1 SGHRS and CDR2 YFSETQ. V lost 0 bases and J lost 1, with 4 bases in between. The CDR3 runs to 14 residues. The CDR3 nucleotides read TGCGCCAGCAGCTTGGCCGGGAACACCGGGGAGCTGTTTTTT. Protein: CASSLAGNTGELFF.

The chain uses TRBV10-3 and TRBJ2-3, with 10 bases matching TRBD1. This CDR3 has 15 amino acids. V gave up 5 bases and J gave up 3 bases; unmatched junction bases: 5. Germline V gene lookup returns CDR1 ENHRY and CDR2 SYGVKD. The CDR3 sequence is CAISPGQGGTDTQYF. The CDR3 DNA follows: TGTGCCATCAGTCCCGGACAGGGGGGAACAGATACGCAGTATTTT.

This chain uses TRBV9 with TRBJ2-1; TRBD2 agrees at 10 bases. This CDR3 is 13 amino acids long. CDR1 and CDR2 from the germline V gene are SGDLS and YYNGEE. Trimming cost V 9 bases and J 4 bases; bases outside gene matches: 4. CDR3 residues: CATGTSAYNEQFF. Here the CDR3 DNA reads TGTGCCACCGGGACTAGCGCATACAATGAGCAGTTCTTC.

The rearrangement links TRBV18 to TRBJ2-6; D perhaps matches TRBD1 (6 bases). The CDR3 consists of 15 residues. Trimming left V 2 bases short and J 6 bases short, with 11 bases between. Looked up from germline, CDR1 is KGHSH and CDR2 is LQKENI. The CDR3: CASSPGGAVANVLTF. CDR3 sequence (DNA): TGTGCCAGCTCACCAGGGGGCGCGGTGGCCAACGTCCTGACTTTC.

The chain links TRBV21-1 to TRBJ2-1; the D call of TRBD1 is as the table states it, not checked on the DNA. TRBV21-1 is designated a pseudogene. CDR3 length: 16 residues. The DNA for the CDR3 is TGTGCCAGCAGCAACGGGGAGACAGGGCCGAGGAGTGAGCAGTTCTTC. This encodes CASSNGETGPRSEQFF.

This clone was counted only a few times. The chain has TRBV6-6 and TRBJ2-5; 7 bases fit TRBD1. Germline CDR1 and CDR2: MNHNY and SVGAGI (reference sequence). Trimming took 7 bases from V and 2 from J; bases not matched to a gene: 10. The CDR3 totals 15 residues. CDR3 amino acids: CASTSPGTAQETQYF. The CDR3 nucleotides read TGTGCCAGCACCTCTCCGGGGACAGCTCAAGAGACCCAGTACTTC.

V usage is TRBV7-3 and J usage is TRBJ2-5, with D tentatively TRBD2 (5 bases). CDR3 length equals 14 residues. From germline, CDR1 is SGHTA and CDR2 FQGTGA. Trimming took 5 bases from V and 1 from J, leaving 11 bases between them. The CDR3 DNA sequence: TGTGCCAGCAGCCGCGGGTCTGCCCAAGAGACCCAGTACTTC. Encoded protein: CASSRGSAQETQYF.

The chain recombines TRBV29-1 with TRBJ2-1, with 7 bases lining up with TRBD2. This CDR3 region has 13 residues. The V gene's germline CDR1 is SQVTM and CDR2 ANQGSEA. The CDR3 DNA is TGCAGAACAAGCGGGGAAGGTTACAATGAGCAGTTCTTC. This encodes CRTSGEGYNEQFF.

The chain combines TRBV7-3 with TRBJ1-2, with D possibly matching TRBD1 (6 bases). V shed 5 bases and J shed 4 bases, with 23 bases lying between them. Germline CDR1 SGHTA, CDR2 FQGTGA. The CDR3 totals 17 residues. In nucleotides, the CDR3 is TGTGCCAGCAGCCCAGGGACCCGCTGGACAGAGGCCTATGGCTACACCTTC. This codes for CASSPGTRWTEAYGYTF. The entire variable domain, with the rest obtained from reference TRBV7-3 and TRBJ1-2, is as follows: GAGVSQTPSNKVTEKGKYVELRCDPISGHTALYWYRQSLGQGPEFLIYFQGTGAADDSGLPNDRFFAVRPEGSVSTLKIQRTERGDSAVYLCASSPGTRWTEAYGYTFGSGTRLTVV.

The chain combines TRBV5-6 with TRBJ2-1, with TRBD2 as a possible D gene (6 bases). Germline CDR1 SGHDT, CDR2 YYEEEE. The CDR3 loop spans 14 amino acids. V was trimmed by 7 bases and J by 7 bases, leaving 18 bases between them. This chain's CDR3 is CASVPGLAQNEQFF. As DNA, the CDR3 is TGTGCCAGCGTCCCGGGGCTAGCGCAGAATGAGCAGTTCTTC.

The chain's CDR3 is CASSHGTTNEQFF. In DNA, the CDR3 is TGTGCCAGCAGCCACGGGACTACCAATGAGCAGTTCTTC. The J gene is TRBJ2-1, the V gene TRBV28, with 7 bases matching TRBD2. CDR1 and CDR2 (germline): MDHEN, SYDVKM. CDR3 length equals 13 residues. Trimming at V came to 6 bases and at J to 6 bases, leaving 5 bases not matched to a gene.

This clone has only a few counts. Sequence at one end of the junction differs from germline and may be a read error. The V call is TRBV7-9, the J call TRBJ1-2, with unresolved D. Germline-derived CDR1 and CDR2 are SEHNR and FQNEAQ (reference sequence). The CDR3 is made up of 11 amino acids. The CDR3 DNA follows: TGTTCCAGCAGCTCAAACTATGGCTACACCTTC. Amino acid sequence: CSSSSNYGYTF.

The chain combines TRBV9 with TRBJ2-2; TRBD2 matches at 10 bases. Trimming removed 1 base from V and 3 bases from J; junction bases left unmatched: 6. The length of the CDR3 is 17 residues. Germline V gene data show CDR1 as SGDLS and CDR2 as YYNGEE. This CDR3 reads CASSVLTSGAYTGELFF. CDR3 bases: TGTGCCAGCAGCGTACTTACTAGCGGGGCTTACACCGGGGAGCTGTTTTTT.

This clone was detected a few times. CDR3 in DNA: TGTGCCAGCAGTCCCCTGGCGGGGGGATACGAGCAGTACTTC. Residues: CASSPLAGGYEQYF. The rearrangement uses TRBV28 and TRBJ2-7; the match to TRBD2 covers 8 bases. This CDR3 has 14 residues. Germline V gene data show CDR1 as MDHEN and CDR2 as SYDVKM. Trimming cost V 5 bases and J 4 bases; bases outside gene matches: 7.

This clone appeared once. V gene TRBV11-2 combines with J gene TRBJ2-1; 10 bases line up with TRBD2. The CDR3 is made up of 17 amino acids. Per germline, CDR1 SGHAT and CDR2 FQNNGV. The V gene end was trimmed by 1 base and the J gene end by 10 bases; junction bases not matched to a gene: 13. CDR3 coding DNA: TGTGCCAGCAGCTTAGTAATAGCGGGAGGCGGAGCGGGGGAGCAGTTCTTC. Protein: CASSLVIAGGGAGEQFF.

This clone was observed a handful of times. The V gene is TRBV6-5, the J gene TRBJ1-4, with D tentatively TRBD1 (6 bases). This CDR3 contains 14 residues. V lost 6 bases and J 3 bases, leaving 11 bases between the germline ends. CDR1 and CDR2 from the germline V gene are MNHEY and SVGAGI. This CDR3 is CASSLSGANEKLFF. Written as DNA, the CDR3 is TGTGCCAGCAGCCTATCAGGGGCTAATGAAAAACTGTTTTTT.

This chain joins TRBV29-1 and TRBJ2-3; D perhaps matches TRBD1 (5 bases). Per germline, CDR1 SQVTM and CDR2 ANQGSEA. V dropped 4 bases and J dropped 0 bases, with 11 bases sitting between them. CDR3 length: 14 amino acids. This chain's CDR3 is CSVARSGSTDTQYF. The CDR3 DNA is TGCAGCGTTGCCCGTTCAGGGAGCACAGATACGCAGTATTTT.

The CDR3 bases are TGTGCCAGCAGTGGAGCGGGGCGGAACACCGGGGAGCTGTTTTTT. It is translated as CASSGAGRNTGELFF. V and J are TRBV2 and TRBJ2-2, with 7 bases matching TRBD2. The CDR3 is 15 residues long. From germline, CDR1 is SNHLY and CDR2 FYNNEI. After removal of 4 bases from V and 1 base from J, the junction contained 3 bases not matched to a gene. The full variable domain, its missing parts supplied by reference TRBV2 and TRBJ2-2, is EPEVTQTPSHQVTQMGQEVILRCVPISNHLYFYWYRQILGQKVEFLVSFYNNEISEKSEIFDDQFSVERPDGSNFTLKIRSTKLEDSAMYFCASSGAGRNTGELFFGEGSRLTVL.

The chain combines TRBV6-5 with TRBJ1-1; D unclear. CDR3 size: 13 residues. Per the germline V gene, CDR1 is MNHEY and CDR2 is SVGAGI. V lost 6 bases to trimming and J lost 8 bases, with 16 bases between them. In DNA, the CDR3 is TGTGCCAGCAGCCCCCGGACGGGGAGGGAAGCTTTCTTT. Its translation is CASSPRTGREAFF.

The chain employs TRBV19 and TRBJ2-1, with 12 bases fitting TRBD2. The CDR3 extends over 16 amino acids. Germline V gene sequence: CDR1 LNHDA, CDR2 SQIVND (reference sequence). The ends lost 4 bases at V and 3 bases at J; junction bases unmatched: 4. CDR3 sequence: CASSTGGLAGYNEQFF. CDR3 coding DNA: TGTGCCAGTAGTACGGGGGGACTAGCGGGCTACAATGAGCAGTTCTTC.

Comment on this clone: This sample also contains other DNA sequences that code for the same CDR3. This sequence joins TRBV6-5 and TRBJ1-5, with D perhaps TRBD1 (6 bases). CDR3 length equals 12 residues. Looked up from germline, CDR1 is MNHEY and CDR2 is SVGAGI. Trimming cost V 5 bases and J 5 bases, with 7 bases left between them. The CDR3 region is CASSNRDQPQHF. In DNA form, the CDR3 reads TGTGCCAGCAGTAACAGGGATCAGCCCCAGCATTTT.

CDR3 DNA sequence: TGTGCCAGTGCCGCAGGGCCCTATGGCTACACCTTC. Encoded protein: CASAAGPYGYTF. This sequence joins TRBV19 and TRBJ1-2, with D maybe TRBD1 (5 bases). This CDR3 contains 12 residues. CDR1 and CDR2 (germline): LNHDA, SQIVND (reference sequence). With 8 bases removed from V and 4 bases from J, the gap between germline ends came to 11 bases.

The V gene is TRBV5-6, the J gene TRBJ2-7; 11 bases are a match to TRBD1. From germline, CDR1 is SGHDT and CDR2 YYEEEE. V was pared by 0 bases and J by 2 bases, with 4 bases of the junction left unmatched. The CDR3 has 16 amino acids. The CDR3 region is CASSLVGGQGAYEQYF. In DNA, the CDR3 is TGTGCCAGCAGCTTGGTGGGGGGACAGGGGGCCTACGAGCAGTACTTC.